This T cell receptor (beta chain) was documented in a study of T cells in Graves' hyperthyroidism and ophthalmopathy. The study, taken as a whole, reports: The model's output predicted ophthalmopathy at a median of 6.5 months prior to onset. Ophthalmopathy could be told apart from stable hyperthyroidism with a 13 V-J model.

CDR3 length: 15 amino acids. Trimming removed 5 bases at V and 1 base at J, with 15 bases between. Germline CDR1 and CDR2: SGHTA and FQGNSA. Amplification of TCR beta CDR3 regions used RNA as the template. During a first-round RT-PCR of the TCR CDR3, the HTBI primer set was used. TCRdb itself ran the multiplex PCR reads through MiXCR, one entry per CDR3 protein. The repertoire holds some 490,000 distinct CDR3 sequences, with under 25% as singletons. About this clonotype itself: The antigen remains undetermined.

The specimen was blood. The clonotype was recovered from a woman aged 65 to 85 with Graves' ophthalmopathy. J is TRBJ2-7 and V is TRBV7-2; D is uncertain. The CDR3 DNA is TGTGCCAGCAGCAGAGAGGTACACTTGTCCTACGAGCAGTACTTC. It is translated as CASSREVHLSYEQYF.